Listed here is a single T cell receptor beta chain. Its antigen remains undetermined. Within one base of it there is no much larger clone, and no base qualities were kept. The CDR3 regions of human TCRbeta chains were analyzed by immunosequencing. In the paper's pipeline: Repertoire TCRs were checked for matches against a reference library of SARS-CoV-2-specific TCRs that had been generated using the MIRA antigen-specificity platform. Breadth meant the fraction of unique TCRs that were SARS-CoV-2-associated, whereas depth meant the fraction of total T cells that were SARS-CoV-2-associated. Using the MIRA data, each spike-specific TCR was mapped to the spike region that the TCR reacts to and placed in a CD4 or CD8 class. Log10-transformed breadth and depth values were compared by one-way ANOVA with Sidak's multiple comparisons tests. Imported from immuneACCESS, the table was reduced by TCRdb to in-frame sequences with V and J called. These copies leave out some clones; in studies compared against another copy, an unresolved V gene accounts for under half, and the cause of the remainder is not known. V and J calls and clone size are given by that table; D and trimming were obtained from the DNA. This sample comprises 250,000 to 300,000 clones, 90% to 95% of them detected only once. Approximately 0.52% of the sample is in the top ten clones.

The CDR3 numbers 14 residues from cysteine through phenylalanine. Only CDR3 DNA is held: 42 bases, read in frame from base 1. The germline V gene (reference sequence) yields MNHEY for CDR1 and SMNVEV for CDR2. The germline V end is reduced by 2 bases and the J end by 3 bases; junction bases left unmatched: 2. The data are from a study of T cell responses to AZD1222 COVID-19 vaccine (dated by TCRdb to about 2021). For context, the study as a whole: A total of about 240 trial participants underwent TCR sequencing, of whom 207 received two doses of AZD1222 and around 25 received two doses of the MenACWY control vaccine. Trial participants were enrolled by age into 18-55, 56-69 and 70-plus year subgroups, with approximately 150, 28 and 58 TCR-sequenced participants respectively.

The sample's time point label is to be understood as: about 28 days (+/-7) after the second vaccine dose. Because spike-specific TCR depth and breadth did not differ between the two schedules, AZD1222 recipients who got a second dose at roughly 4 weeks were pooled with those who got a second dose at roughly 12 weeks. The vaccinee samples were drawn from two UK trials, COV001 and COV002, one of which was a single-blind randomized controlled phase 2/3 trial testing AZD1222 (ChAdOx1 nCoV-19) in healthy adults. For TCRbeta chain sequencing, PBMC samples from trial participants were taken at day 0 and at day 28 after the second dose. General study outcomes and caveats: After two AZD1222 doses, both the breadth and the depth of spike-specific TCRs were significantly higher than at day 0 and than in MenACWY recipients. In the small 56-69-year group, the increase in depth fell short of significance, most likely because of low power. Nearly half of unique spike-specific TCRs reportedly recognized epitopes outside regions mutated in the B.1.351 and B.1.1.7 variants. CD4 TCRs associated with the vaccine covered the entire spike protein, and the dominant responses were in regions 160-218 and 743-854. No day 14 peak-response samples were available, so repertoires were characterized only after the peak T cell response. Only five to seven AZD1222 recipients were SARS-CoV-2 seropositive at baseline, limiting conclusions about previously exposed vaccinees. Most participants were white British and females outnumbered males, and the authors suggested that clonal diversity may have been underestimated.

This specimen consisted of peripheral blood, obtained 28 days after the second AZD1222 dose. The chain is made from TRBV27 and TRBJ2-7; 9 of the junction bases match TRBD2. The sequence was obtained from an adult who received the AZD1222 COVID-19 vaccine. The DNA is as follows: TGTGCCAGCAGTTTAAGTAGCGGGAGCTACGAGCAGTACTTC. This codes for CASSLSSGSYEQYF.